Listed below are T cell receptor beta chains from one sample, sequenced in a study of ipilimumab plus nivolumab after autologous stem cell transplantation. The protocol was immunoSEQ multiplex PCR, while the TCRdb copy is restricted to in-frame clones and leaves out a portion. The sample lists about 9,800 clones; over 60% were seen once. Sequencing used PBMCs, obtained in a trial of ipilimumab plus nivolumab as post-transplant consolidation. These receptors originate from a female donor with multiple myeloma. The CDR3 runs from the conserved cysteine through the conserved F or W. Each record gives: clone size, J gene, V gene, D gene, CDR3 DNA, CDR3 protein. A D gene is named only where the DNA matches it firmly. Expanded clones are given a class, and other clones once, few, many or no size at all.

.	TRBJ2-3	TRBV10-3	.	TGTGCCATCAGAACCGGGACCTCCACAGATACGCAGTATTTT	CAIRTGTSTDTQYF
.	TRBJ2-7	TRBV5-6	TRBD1	TGTGCCAGCAGCGAGAGACAGGGTTTTTACGAGCAGTACTTC	CASSERQGFYEQYF
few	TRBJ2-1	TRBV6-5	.	TGTGCCAGCAACCTCCTCGGGGACAATGAGCAGTTCTTC	CASNLLGDNEQFF
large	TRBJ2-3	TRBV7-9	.	TGTGCCAGCAGCTCATCTGATACGCAGTATTTT	CASSSSDTQYF
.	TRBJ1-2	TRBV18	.	TGTGCCAGCTCACCACCGCGGGACCCCGGCTATGGCTACACCTTC	CASSPPRDPGYGYTF
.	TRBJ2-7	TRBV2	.	TGTGCCAGCTGGGCAGGGGTATCATACGAGCAGTACTTC	CASWAGVSYEQYF
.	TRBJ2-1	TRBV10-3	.	TGTGCCATCAGCCGGACCGGGACCTCCTTTTCTAATGAGCAGTTCTTC	CAISRTGTSFSNEQFF
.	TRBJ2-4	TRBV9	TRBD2	TGTGCCAGCAGCGTAGCATTAGCGGGAGGTATTGACATTCAGTACTTC	CASSVALAGGIDIQYF
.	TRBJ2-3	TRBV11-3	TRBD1	TGTGCCAGCAGCTCTTCGACAGGGGGGTACACAGATACGCAGTATTTT	CASSSSTGGYTDTQYF
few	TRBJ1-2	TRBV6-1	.	TGTGCCAGCAGTGGAAACACGGGGGCCGCCTATGGCTACACCTTC	CASSGNTGAAYGYTF
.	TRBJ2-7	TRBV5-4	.	TGCGCCAGCAGCCAAGATAGGGGAACCTACGAGCAGTACTTC	CASSQDRGTYEQYF
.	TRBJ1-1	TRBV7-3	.	TGTGCCAGCAGCTCCTTCCCGGGCACTGAAGCTTTCTTT	CASSSFPGTEAFF
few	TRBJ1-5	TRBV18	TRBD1	TGTGCCAGCTCACCTCGGACAGGCAGTAGCAATCAGCCCCAGCATTTT	CASSPRTGSSNQPQHF
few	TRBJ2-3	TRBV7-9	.	TGTGCCAGCAGCGTGCTCGGAGCGGGCGCCACAGATACGCAGTATTTT	CASSVLGAGATDTQYF
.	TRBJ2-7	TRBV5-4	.	TGTGCCAGCAGCTTGTTGCCCAGCGGAGAATCTTACGAGCAGTACTTC	CASSLLPSGESYEQYF
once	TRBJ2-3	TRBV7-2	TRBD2	TGTGCCAGCAGCTTATCTTCTGCGGGAGGGCCCACAGATACGCAGTATTTT	CASSLSSAGGPTDTQYF
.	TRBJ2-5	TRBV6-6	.	TGTGCCAACAGCCAGGACGGACAAGAGACCCAGTACTTC	CANSQDGQETQYF
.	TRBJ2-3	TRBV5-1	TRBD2	TGCGCCAGCAGCCCCGAAGGGAGGGGCATGGATACGCAGTATTTT	CASSPEGRGMDTQYF
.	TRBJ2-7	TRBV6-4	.	TGTGCCAGCAGTGAAGAGGCGGGAATTAGGTACGAGCAGTACTTC	CASSEEAGIRYEQYF
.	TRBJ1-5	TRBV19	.	TGTGCCAGTAGCAGATTTGACAATCAGCCCCAGCATTTT	CASSRFDNQPQHF
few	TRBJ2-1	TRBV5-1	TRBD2	TGCGCCAGCCAAGCAAGGACTAGCGGGAGAGATGAGCAGTTCTTC	CASQARTSGRDEQFF
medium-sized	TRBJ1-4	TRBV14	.	TGTGCCAGCAACCACGAGGGGGAAAAACTGTTTTTT	CASNHEGEKLFF
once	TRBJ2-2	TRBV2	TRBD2	TGTGCCAGCAACCAGACTAGCGGGAGGGACCGGGGAGCTGTTTTT	CASNQTSGRDRGAVF
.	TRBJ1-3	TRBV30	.	TGTGCCTGGAGTGTGGACCAGAGAAACACCATATATTTT	CAWSVDQRNTIYF
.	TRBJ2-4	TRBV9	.	TGTGCCAGCAGCGTAGATCCCCACAAAGGAAACATTCAGTACTTC	CASSVDPHKGNIQYF
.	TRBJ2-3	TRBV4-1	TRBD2	TGCGCCAGCAGCCAACCTACGGGACTAGCGGGAGTCATGGCAGATACGCAGTATTTT	CASSQPTGLAGVMADTQYF
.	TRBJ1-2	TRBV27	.	TGTGCCAGCAGTGCTACAGGAAACTATGGCTACACCTTC	CASSATGNYGYTF
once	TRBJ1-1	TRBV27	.	TGTGCCAGCAGTTTCAAGGAGGACACTGAAGCTTTCTTT	CASSFKEDTEAFF
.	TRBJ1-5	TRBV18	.	TGTGCCAGCTCACCGGATAGCAATCAGCCCCAGCATTTT	CASSPDSNQPQHF
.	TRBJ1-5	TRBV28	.	TGTGCCAGCAGTACCACAGGTAATCAGCCCCAGCATTTT	CASSTTGNQPQHF
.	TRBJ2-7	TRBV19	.	TGTGCCAGCACCCACCCAACTTCCTACGAGCAGTACTTC	CASTHPTSYEQYF
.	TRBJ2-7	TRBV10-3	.	TGTGCCATCAGGGAGACAGTTAATGAGCAGTACTTC	CAIRETVNEQYF
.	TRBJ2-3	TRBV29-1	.	TGCAGCGTTGATACGGGGGTGGGCACAGATACGCAGTATTTT	CSVDTGVGTDTQYF
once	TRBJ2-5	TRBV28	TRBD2	TGTGCCGGTTCTAGCGGAGAAGAGACCCAGTACTTC	CAGSSGEETQYF
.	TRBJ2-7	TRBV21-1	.	TGTGCCAGCAGCAGTAGACAGGGAGTCTACGAGCAGTACTTC	CASSSRQGVYEQYF
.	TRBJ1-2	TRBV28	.	TGTGCCAGCAGTTTAGGGGATACCCCCTACTATGGCTACACCTTC	CASSLGDTPYYGYTF
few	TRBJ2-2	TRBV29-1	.	TGCAGCGTTGAAAAAACCGGGGAGCTGTTTTTT	CSVEKTGELFF
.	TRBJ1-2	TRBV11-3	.	TGTGCCACCCAGGCCGAGACGAACTATGGCTACACCTTC	CATQAETNYGYTF
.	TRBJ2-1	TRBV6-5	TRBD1	TGTGCCAGCAGTCAGGGACAGTCTCTATACAATGAGCAGTTCTTC	CASSQGQSLYNEQFF
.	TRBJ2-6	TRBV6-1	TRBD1	TGTGCCAGCAACAGGGGGCTTGGGGCCAACGTCCTGACTTTC	CASNRGLGANVLTF
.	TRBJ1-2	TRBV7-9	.	TGTGCCAGCAGCTTAGAGGGTTGGGGCTACACCTTC	CASSLEGWGYTF
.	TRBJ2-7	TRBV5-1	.	TGCGCCAGCAGCTTTTTGCCGGGCCAAGGTTCCGAGCAGTACTTC	CASSFLPGQGSEQYF
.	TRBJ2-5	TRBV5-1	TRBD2	TGCGCCAGCAGCCGGGAGGGGGACGGCCAAGAGACCCAGTACTTC	CASSREGDGQETQYF
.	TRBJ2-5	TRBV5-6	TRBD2	TGTGCCAGCAGCTTGGTGACTAGCGGGAGCGGGACCCAGTACTTC	CASSLVTSGSGTQYF
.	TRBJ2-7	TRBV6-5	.	TGTGCCAGCACTGGTTACTACGAGCAGTACTTC	CASTGYYEQYF
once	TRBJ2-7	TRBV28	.	TGTGCCAGCAGTTTAGCGTACGAGCAGTACTTC	CASSLAYEQYF
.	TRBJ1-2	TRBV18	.	TGTGCCAGCTCACCACCTGGGGGCGCGAGTCTTGGCTACACCTTC	CASSPPGGASLGYTF
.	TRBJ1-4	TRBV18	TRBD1	TGTGCCAGCTCACTACGGACAGGGAGAGAGGAAAAACTGTTTTTT	CASSLRTGREEKLFF
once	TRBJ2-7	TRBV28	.	TGTGCCAGCAGTCGGGACTGGGCCTACGAGCAGTACTTC	CASSRDWAYEQYF
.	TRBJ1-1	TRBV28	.	TGTGCCAGCAGTTTAGGTGTGGAACGGTACACTGAAGCTTTCTTT	CASSLGVERYTEAFF
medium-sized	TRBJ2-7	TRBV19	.	TGTGCCAGTAGTCCCCAGACCGGTTTCTACGAGCAGTACTTC	CASSPQTGFYEQYF
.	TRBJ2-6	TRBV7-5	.	TGTGCCAGAAGAGAACGTTGTAGACAAAGTCGGGCCAACGTCCTGACTTTC	CARRERCRQSRANVLTF
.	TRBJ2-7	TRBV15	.	TGTGCCACCAGCAGAGATCGTAGGTACTACGAGCAGTACTTC	CATSRDRRYYEQYF
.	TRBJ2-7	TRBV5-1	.	TGCGCCAGCAGCTTGTCACGGGGGATGGACGAGCAGTACTTC	CASSLSRGMDEQYF
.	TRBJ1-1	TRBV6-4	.	TGTGCCAGCAGCGAAGACTTGAACACTGAAGCTTTCTTT	CASSEDLNTEAFF
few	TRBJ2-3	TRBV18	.	TGTGCCAGCTCACTTCGGCAGGCCATCGAGGGCTACACAGATACGCAGTATTTT	CASSLRQAIEGYTDTQYF
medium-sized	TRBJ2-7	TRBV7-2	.	TGTGCCAGCAGGCGGACTGGAATGGGGCCCTACGAGCAGTACTTC	CASRRTGMGPYEQYF
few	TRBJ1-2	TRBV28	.	TGTGCCAGCAGCCCGCCCGACTATAGTGGCTACACCTTC	CASSPPDYSGYTF
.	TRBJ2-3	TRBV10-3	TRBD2	TGTGCCATCAGTGAGGGTAGCGGGAGTGACACAGATACGCAGTATTTT	CAISEGSGSDTDTQYF
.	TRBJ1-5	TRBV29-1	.	TGCAGCGTTGGGGGTACGGTTGGTCAGCCCCAGCATTTT	CSVGGTVGQPQHF